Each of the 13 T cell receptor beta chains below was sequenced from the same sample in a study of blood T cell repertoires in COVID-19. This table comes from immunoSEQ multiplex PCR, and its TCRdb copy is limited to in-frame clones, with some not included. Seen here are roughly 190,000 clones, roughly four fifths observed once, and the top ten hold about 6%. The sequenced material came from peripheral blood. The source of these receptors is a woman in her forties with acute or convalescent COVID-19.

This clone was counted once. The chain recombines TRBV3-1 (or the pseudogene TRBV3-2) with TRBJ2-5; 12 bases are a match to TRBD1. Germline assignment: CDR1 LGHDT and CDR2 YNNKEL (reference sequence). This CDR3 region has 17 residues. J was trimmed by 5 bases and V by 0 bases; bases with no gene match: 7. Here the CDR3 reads CASSQEVGQGAGETQYF. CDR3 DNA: TGTGCCAGCAGCCAAGAGGTGGGACAGGGGGCCGGTGAGACCCAGTACTTC.

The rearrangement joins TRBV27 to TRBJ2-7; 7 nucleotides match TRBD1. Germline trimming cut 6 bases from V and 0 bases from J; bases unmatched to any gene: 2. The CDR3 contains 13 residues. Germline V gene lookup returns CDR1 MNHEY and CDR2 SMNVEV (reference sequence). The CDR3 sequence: CASRGDSSYEQYF. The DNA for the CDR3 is TGTGCCAGCAGGGGGGACAGCTCCTACGAGCAGTACTTC.

The CDR3 DNA reads as TGTGCCAGCAGCTGGACCGACCAGGGGACCTATCAGCCCCAGCATTTT. This gives the protein CASSWTDQGTYQPQHF. This sequence joins TRBV7-8 and TRBJ1-5, with TRBD1 as a possible D gene (6 bases). The germline V and J ends were trimmed by 4 bases and 5 bases, with 18 bases remaining between them. This CDR3 region has 16 residues. Germline CDR1 is SGHVS and CDR2 is FQNEAQ.

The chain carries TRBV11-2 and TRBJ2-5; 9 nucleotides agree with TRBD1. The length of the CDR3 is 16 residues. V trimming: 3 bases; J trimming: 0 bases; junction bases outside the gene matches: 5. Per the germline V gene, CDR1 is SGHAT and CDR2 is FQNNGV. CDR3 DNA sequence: TGTGCCAGCAGCTTTCAAGGACAGGGGTACCAAGAGACCCAGTACTTC. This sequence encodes CASSFQGQGYQETQYF.

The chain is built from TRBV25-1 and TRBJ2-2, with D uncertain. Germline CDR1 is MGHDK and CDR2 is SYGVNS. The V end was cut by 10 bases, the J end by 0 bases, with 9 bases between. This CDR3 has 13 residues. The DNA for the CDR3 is TGTGCCACCTCCCCCGCGAACACCGGGGAGCTGTTTTTT. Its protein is CATSPANTGELFF.

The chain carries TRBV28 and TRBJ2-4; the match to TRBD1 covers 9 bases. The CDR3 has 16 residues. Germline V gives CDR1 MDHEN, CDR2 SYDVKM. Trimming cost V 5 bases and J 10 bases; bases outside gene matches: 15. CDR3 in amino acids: CASSQRTGAELGIQYF. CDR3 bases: TGTGCCAGCAGTCAACGGACAGGGGCCGAGCTAGGGATTCAGTACTTC.

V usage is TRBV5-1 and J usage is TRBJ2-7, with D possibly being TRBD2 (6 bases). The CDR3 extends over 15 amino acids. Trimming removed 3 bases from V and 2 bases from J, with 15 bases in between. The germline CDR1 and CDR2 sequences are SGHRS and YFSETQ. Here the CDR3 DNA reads TGCGCCAGCAGCTACGAGGCGGGAATACCCTACGAGCAGTACTTC. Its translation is CASSYEAGIPYEQYF.

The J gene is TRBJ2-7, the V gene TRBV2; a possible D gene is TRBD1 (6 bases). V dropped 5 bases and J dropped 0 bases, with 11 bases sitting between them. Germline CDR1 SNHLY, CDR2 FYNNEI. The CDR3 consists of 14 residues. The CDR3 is CASSSGTYSYEQYF. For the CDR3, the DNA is TGTGCCAGCAGTTCCGGGACATACTCCTACGAGCAGTACTTC.

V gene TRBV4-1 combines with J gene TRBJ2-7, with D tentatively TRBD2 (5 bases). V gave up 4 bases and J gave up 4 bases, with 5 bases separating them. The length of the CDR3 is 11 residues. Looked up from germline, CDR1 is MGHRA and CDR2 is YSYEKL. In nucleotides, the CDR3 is TGCGCCAGCAGCCGGGAGTACGAGCAGTACTTC. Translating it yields CASSREYEQYF.

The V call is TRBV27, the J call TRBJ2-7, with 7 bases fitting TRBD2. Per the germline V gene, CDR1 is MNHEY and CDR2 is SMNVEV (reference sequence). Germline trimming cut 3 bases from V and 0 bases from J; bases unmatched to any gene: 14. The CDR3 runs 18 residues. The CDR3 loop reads CASSLRGNVRTHSYEQYF. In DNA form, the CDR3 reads TGTGCCAGCAGTTTGCGGGGGAACGTTCGGACCCACTCCTACGAGCAGTACTTC.

The CDR3 nucleotides are TGTGCCAGCAGCAAAGAATCAGGGAAACGCTCTGGGGCCAACGTCCTGACTTTC. This gives the protein CASSKESGKRSGANVLTF. The chain carries TRBV21-1 and TRBJ2-6; the table calls TRBD1, which could not be checked here. TRBV21-1 is classified as a pseudogene. This CDR3 is built from 18 residues.

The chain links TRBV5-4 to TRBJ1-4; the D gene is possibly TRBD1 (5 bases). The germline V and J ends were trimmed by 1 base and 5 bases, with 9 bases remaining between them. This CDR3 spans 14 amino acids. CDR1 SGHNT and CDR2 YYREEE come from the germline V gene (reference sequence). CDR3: CASSLKDTNEKLFF. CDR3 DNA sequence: TGTGCCAGCAGCTTGAAGGACACCAATGAAAAACTGTTTTTT.

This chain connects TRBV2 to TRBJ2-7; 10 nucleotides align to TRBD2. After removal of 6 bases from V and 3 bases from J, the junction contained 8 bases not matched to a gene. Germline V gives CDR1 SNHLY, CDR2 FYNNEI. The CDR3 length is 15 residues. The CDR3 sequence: CASRDTSGNSYEQYF. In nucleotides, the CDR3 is TGTGCCAGCAGAGATACTAGCGGGAATAGCTACGAGCAGTACTTC. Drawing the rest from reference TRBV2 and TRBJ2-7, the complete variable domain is EPEVTQTPSHQVTQMGQEVILRCVPISNHLYFYWYRQILGQKVEFLVSFYNNEISEKSEIFDDQFSVERPDGSNFTLKIRSTKLEDSAMYFCASRDTSGNSYEQYFGPGTRLTVT.